The 32 T cell receptor beta chains given below trace back to one sample, sequenced in a study of Ad26.COV2.S vaccination and SARS-CoV-2 variants. Method: immunoSEQ multiplex PCR; TCRdb's copy keeps in-frame clones and lacks some. The sample has 350,000 to 400,000 clones, 80% to 90% seen once; the top ten hold 3.5%. Treatment given: some 20 received Ad26.COV2.S at low or high dose, single or two shots; 5 received placebo; per-sample allocation not given. Repertoires come from day 63 after the first vaccine or placebo injection. The sequencing here drew on peripheral blood, taken in a trial of Ad26.COV2.S vaccine versus placebo. The receptors derive from a person aged 18-60 years who received the Ad26.COV2.S COVID-19 vaccine or a placebo.

J is TRBJ2-7 and V is TRBV28, with no clear D. The CDR3 spans 13 residues. In germline, CDR1 is MDHEN, CDR2 SYDVKM. V shed 3 bases and J shed 1 base, with 7 bases lying between them. The CDR3 DNA reads TGTGCCAGCAGTTTGCAGGATTCCTACGAGCAGTACTTC. This encodes CASSLQDSYEQYF.

The chain combines TRBV19 with TRBJ1-2; tentatively, D is TRBD1 (6 bases). V was trimmed by 2 bases and J by 6 bases, leaving 19 bases between them. Germline-derived CDR1 and CDR2 are LNHDA and SQIVND (reference sequence). The CDR3 extends over 16 amino acids. The CDR3 DNA is TGTGCCAGTAGTATAACTTTGTGGGGGCCCCGGGATGGCTACACCTTC. Protein sequence: CASSITLWGPRDGYTF. Full variable domain (rest looked up from reference TRBV19 and TRBJ1-2): DGGITQSPKYLFRKEGQNVTLSCEQNLNHDAMYWYRQDPGQGLRLIYYSQIVNDFQKGDIAEGYSVSREKKESFPLTVTSAQKNPTAFYLCASSITLWGPRDGYTFGSGTRLTVV.

V usage is TRBV19 and J usage is TRBJ2-7, with 9 bases that match TRBD1. The CDR3 is 15 residues long. The J segment lost 6 bases and the V segment lost 5 bases, leaving 11 bases of the junction unmatched. Germline values: CDR1 LNHDA, CDR2 SQIVND (reference sequence). The CDR3 nucleotides are TGTGCCAGTAGTGCCGTTTCCGGGACAGGGAGCGAGCAGTACTTC. It yields the protein CASSAVSGTGSEQYF.

The chain joins TRBV5-6 to TRBJ2-3; the match to TRBD2 covers 16 bases. Looked up from germline, CDR1 is SGHDT and CDR2 is YYEEEE. This CDR3 has 18 amino acids. Losses at the gene ends were 3 bases for V and 3 bases for J; bases not matched to a gene: 7. CDR3 amino acids: CASSSGTSGGARTDTQYF. The DNA of the CDR3 is TGTGCCAGCAGCTCCGGGACTAGCGGGGGGGCAAGGACAGATACGCAGTATTTT. The whole variable domain, remainder taken from reference TRBV5-6 and TRBJ2-3, is DAGVTQSPTHLIKTRGQQVTLRCSPKSGHDTVSWYQQALGQGPQFIFQYYEEEERQRGNFPDRFSGHQFPNYSSELNVNALLLGDSALYLCASSSGTSGGARTDTQYFGPGTRLTVL.

The chain is built from TRBV12-3 or TRBV12-4 and TRBJ1-5, with D unclear. There are 13 residues in the CDR3. Trimming pared 2 bases from V and 4 bases from J, leaving 6 bases between. The DNA of the CDR3 is TGTGCCAGCAGTTTAACCAGAAATCAGCCCCAGCATTTT. Protein: CASSLTRNQPQHF.

The chain employs TRBV7-6 and TRBJ1-3; a possible D gene is TRBD1 (6 bases). The germline V and J ends were trimmed by 1 base and 3 bases, with 13 bases remaining between them. Germline V lookup: CDR1 SGHVS, CDR2 FNYEAQ. The CDR3 extends over 16 amino acids. Here the CDR3 reads CASSLEGGMSGNTIYF. CDR3 nucleotide sequence: TGTGCCAGCAGCTTAGAGGGGGGAATGAGTGGAAACACCATATATTTT.

As DNA, the CDR3 is TGTGCCATCAGACAAGGGCGAAACAATGAGCAGTTCTTC. It specifies CAIRQGRNNEQFF. The genes are TRBV10-3 and TRBJ2-1; D gene unclear. Germline CDR1 and CDR2: ENHRY and SYGVKD. The CDR3 is 13 residues long. The germline V and J ends were trimmed by 6 bases and 5 bases, with 11 bases remaining between them.

The J gene is TRBJ1-4, the V gene TRBV7-9; no reliable D call. Germline CDR1 and CDR2: SEHNR and FQNEAQ (reference sequence). Trimming took 5 bases from V and 5 from J, leaving 9 bases between them. This CDR3 spans 13 amino acids. The CDR3: CASSLYPNEKLFF. DNA of the CDR3: TGTGCCAGCAGCCTTTACCCCAATGAAAAACTGTTTTTT.

The rearrangement uses TRBV25-1 and TRBJ1-5; 10 bases map to TRBD1. In germline, CDR1 is MGHDK, CDR2 SYGVNS. Unmatched junction bases numbered 10, after V lost 1 base and J lost 7 bases. This CDR3 comprises 17 residues. Here the CDR3 reads CASSEWGTGVVQQPQHF. CDR3 DNA: TGTGCCAGCAGTGAATGGGGGACAGGGGTCGTCCAACAGCCCCAGCATTTT.

The J gene is TRBJ1-2, the V gene TRBV2, with 7 bases identical to TRBD1. Trimming took 6 bases from V and 2 from J; bases not matched to a gene: 9. CDR3 size: 15 residues. CDR1 and CDR2 (germline): SNHLY, FYNNEI. The CDR3 DNA follows: TGTGCCAGCAGCGAACAGGGGCTTTCCAACTATGGCTACACCTTC. Its translation: CASSEQGLSNYGYTF.

The chain employs TRBV6-1 and TRBJ2-3; no firm D call. The germline gives CDR1 MNHNS, CDR2 SASEGT. The length of the CDR3 is 16 residues. V was pared by 4 bases and J by 0 bases, with 14 bases between. In nucleotides, the CDR3 is TGTGCCAGCAGTGGCCTAGAGAGGATTAGCACAGATACGCAGTATTTT. Residues: CASSGLERISTDTQYF.

The chain has TRBV6-1 and TRBJ1-6; D unclear. V lost 1 base and J lost 0, with 10 bases in between. Per the germline V gene, CDR1 is MNHNS and CDR2 is SASEGT. The CDR3 has 17 residues. CDR3 sequence (DNA): TGTGCCAGCAGTGAAGTACAGATAAGCTCCTATAATTCACCCCTCCACTTT. Its protein is CASSEVQISSYNSPLHF.

The rearrangement uses TRBV11-2 and TRBJ1-1, with D uncertain. Germline V CDR1 and CDR2: SGHAT, FQNNGV. The V gene lost 8 bases and the J gene lost 0 bases, with 7 bases spanning the gap. The CDR3 length is 12 residues. The CDR3 region is CASHKLNTEAFF. CDR3 in DNA: TGTGCCAGCCATAAGTTGAACACTGAAGCTTTCTTT.

The chain uses TRBV9 and TRBJ1-1; D is ambiguous. The CDR3 has 13 amino acids. CDR1 and CDR2 (germline): SGDLS, YYNGEE. V was trimmed by 3 bases and J by 0 bases, leaving 6 bases between them. The CDR3 region is CASSGSLNTEAFF. For the CDR3, the DNA is TGTGCCAGCAGCGGGTCCTTGAACACTGAAGCTTTCTTT.

The chain combines TRBV7-8 with TRBJ2-3; D is undetermined. With 2 bases removed from V and 0 bases from J, the gap between germline ends came to 3 bases. CDR1 SGHVS and CDR2 FQNEAQ come from the germline V gene. CDR3 length equals 13 residues. The CDR3 sequence: CASSLPSTDTQYF. The DNA for the CDR3 is TGTGCCAGCAGCTTACCTAGCACAGATACGCAGTATTTT.

The chain joins TRBV20-1 to TRBJ1-1; D is perhaps TRBD1 (6 bases). V lost 3 bases and J lost 4, with 21 bases in between. The CDR3 runs to 16 residues. CDR1 and CDR2 (germline): DFQATT, SNEGSKA (reference sequence). CDR3 residues: CSASTGGRWLGTEAFF. As DNA, the CDR3 is TGCAGTGCTAGTACGGGGGGGCGCTGGCTCGGCACTGAAGCTTTCTTT.

The chain uses TRBV5-4 and TRBJ2-3; D is undetermined. Between the trimmed V and J ends, which lost 0 bases and 3 bases, there was a span of 11 bases. The length of the CDR3 is 15 residues. CDR1 SGHNT and CDR2 YYREEE come from the germline V gene (reference sequence). The CDR3 here is CASSLAWSQTDTQYF. CDR3 in DNA: TGTGCCAGCAGCTTGGCCTGGAGCCAAACAGATACGCAGTATTTT. The variable domain in full, completed from reference TRBV5-4 and TRBJ2-3, reads ETGVTQSPTHLIKTRGQQVTLRCSSQSGHNTVSWYQQALGQGPQFIFQYYREEENGRGNFPPRFSGLQFPNYSSELNVNALELDDSALYLCASSLAWSQTDTQYFGPGTRLTVL.

The chain has TRBV10-3 and TRBJ2-7; D gene uncertain. The length of the CDR3 is 12 residues. Germline V gives CDR1 ENHRY, CDR2 SYGVKD. Trimming shortened V by 6 bases and J by 6 bases, and 12 bases separated the two germline ends. CDR3 in amino acids: CAISHAVGEQYF. The CDR3 coding sequence is TGTGCCATCAGCCACGCCGTCGGCGAGCAGTACTTC.

This clone came up many times. The rearrangement links TRBV23-1 to TRBJ1-1; 8 nucleotides align to TRBD1. TRBV23-1 qualifies as an ORF whose function is uncertain. CDR3 size: 15 residues. V lost 7 bases to trimming and J lost 3 bases; unmatched junction nucleotides: 10. CDR3 sequence reads: CASIPGGLIDTEAFF. The CDR3, as DNA: TGCGCCAGCATTCCAGGGGGCCTCATTGACACTGAAGCTTTCTTT.

V usage is TRBV2 and J usage is TRBJ1-1, with D uncertain. Germline values: CDR1 SNHLY, CDR2 FYNNEI. The V gene lost 3 bases and the J gene lost 8 bases, with 16 bases spanning the gap. This CDR3 has 14 amino acids. The CDR3 DNA is TGTGCCAGCAGTGAGAGTAAGGTGAATAGGGAAGCTTTCTTT. Translated: CASSESKVNREAFF.

The chain links TRBV30 to TRBJ1-5; D is unresolved. The CDR3 covers 14 residues. Germline CDR1 and CDR2: GTSNPN and SVGIG (reference sequence). The V end was cut by 2 bases, the J end by 0 bases, with 8 bases between. The CDR3 coding sequence is TGTGCCTGGAGTAGGGCTAATAGCAATCAGCCCCAGCATTTT. It codes for CAWSRANSNQPQHF.

V gene TRBV5-5 combines with J gene TRBJ2-1; D gene uncertain. Germline-derived CDR1 and CDR2 are SGHKS and YYEKEE (reference sequence). V lost 4 bases, J lost 5 bases, and 16 bases lay in between. CDR3 size: 15 residues. The DNA of the CDR3 is TGTGCCAGCAGCCTGAGATCGGCTGATAACAATGAGCAGTTCTTC. This codes for CASSLRSADNNEQFF. Complete variable domain (other parts from reference TRBV5-5 and TRBJ2-1): DAGVTQSPTHLIKTRGQQVTLRCSPISGHKSVSWYQQVLGQGPQFIFQYYEKEERGRGNFPDRFSARQFPNYSSELNVNALLLGDSALYLCASSLRSADNNEQFFGPGTRLTVL.

This clone was picked up a small number of times. This chain uses TRBV5-8 with TRBJ2-2, with D uncertain. There are 15 residues in the CDR3. The V gene lost 4 bases and the J gene lost 7 bases, with 17 bases spanning the gap. The germline CDR1 and CDR2 sequences are SGHTS and YDEGEE. The CDR3 reads CASSPWEGPDGELFF. In DNA form, the CDR3 reads TGTGCCAGCAGCCCATGGGAAGGGCCAGACGGGGAGCTGTTTTTT.

This clone was found a few times. The genes are TRBV11-2 and TRBJ2-7; 7 bases agree with TRBD2. The germline V gene has CDR1 SGHAT and CDR2 FQNNGV. Unmatched junction bases numbered 14, after V lost 5 bases and J lost 4 bases. The CDR3 has 16 residues. The DNA for the CDR3 is TGTGCCAGCAGCCCCCAGATGGGGACTATCAGATACGAGCAGTACTTC. Translation: CASSPQMGTIRYEQYF.

The chain uses TRBV5-1 and TRBJ1-3; maybe TRBD1 (6 bases). Germline loops: CDR1 SGHRS, CDR2 YFSETQ. There are 15 residues in the CDR3. Trimming removed 4 bases from V and 2 bases from J, with 13 bases in between. The CDR3 spells CASSPLTGAGNTIYF. CDR3 nucleotides: TGCGCCAGCAGCCCGTTGACAGGAGCTGGAAACACCATATATTTT.

J is TRBJ1-3 and V is TRBV6-2 or TRBV6-3; 7 bases align to TRBD1. Unmatched junction bases numbered 18, after V lost 2 bases and J lost 8 bases. Germline CDR1 and CDR2: MNHEY and SVGEGT. The CDR3 extends over 18 amino acids. CDR3 protein: CASSYHWDSARPSDTIYF. CDR3 DNA: TGTGCCAGCAGTTACCATTGGGACAGCGCTCGACCCTCGGACACCATATATTTT.

V gene TRBV6-2 or TRBV6-3 combines with J gene TRBJ1-1, with 7 bases matching TRBD1. The CDR3 is 13 residues long. Looked up from germline, CDR1 is MNHEY and CDR2 is SVGEGT. Germline trimming cut 4 bases from V and 4 bases from J; bases unmatched to any gene: 3. CDR3 sequence: CASSLYRGTEAFF. In nucleotides, the CDR3 is TGTGCCAGCAGTTTATACAGGGGCACTGAAGCTTTCTTT.

The V gene is TRBV28, the J gene TRBJ2-5, with 8 bases fitting TRBD2. Germline V lookup: CDR1 MDHEN, CDR2 SYDVKM. The CDR3 sequence is 15 residues long. After removal of 5 bases from V and 2 bases from J, the junction contained 7 bases not matched to a gene. The CDR3 loop is CASSLGGARQETQYF. CDR3 DNA sequence: TGTGCCAGCAGTCTCGGGGGGGCCAGACAAGAGACCCAGTACTTC.

This clone was seen a few times. The gene calls are TRBV2 and TRBJ1-5, with D possibly TRBD1 on 6 matching bases. Trimming pared 5 bases from V and 3 bases from J, leaving 11 bases between. This CDR3 spans 14 amino acids. The germline V gene encodes CDR1 SNHLY and CDR2 FYNNEI. As DNA, the CDR3 is TGTGCCAGCAGTCGCGGACAGCTCAATCAGCCCCAGCATTTT. This sequence encodes CASSRGQLNQPQHF. The variable domain in full, completed from reference TRBV2 and TRBJ1-5, reads EPEVTQTPSHQVTQMGQEVILRCVPISNHLYFYWYRQILGQKVEFLVSFYNNEISEKSEIFDDQFSVERPDGSNFTLKIRSTKLEDSAMYFCASSRGQLNQPQHFGDGTRLSIL.

The rearrangement joins TRBV2 to TRBJ1-4; D perhaps matches TRBD1 (5 bases). The CDR3 consists of 15 residues. Trimming stripped 2 bases from V and 4 bases from J, with 11 bases between. CDR1 is SNHLY, CDR2 FYNNEI, per germline. CDR3 amino acids: CASSEQGGINEKLFF. CDR3 coding DNA: TGTGCCAGCAGTGAACAGGGTGGAATTAATGAAAAACTGTTTTTT.

The chain uses TRBV4-3 and TRBJ1-1, with 8 bases matching TRBD1. CDR3 length: 15 residues. CDR1 is LGHNA and CDR2 is YSLEER in the germline V gene. J gave up 0 bases and V 3 bases, and 3 bases lay outside the gene matches. CDR3 DNA: TGCGCCAGCAGCCAGACAGGGGATATGAACACTGAAGCTTTCTTT. This encodes CASSQTGDMNTEAFF.

The chain carries TRBV7-9 and TRBJ1-5, with D unclear. Trimming took 5 bases from V and 6 from J, leaving 11 bases between them. The CDR3 is 13 amino acids. Germline V gene data show CDR1 as SEHNR and CDR2 as FQNEAQ (reference sequence). The CDR3 nucleotides read TGTGCCAGCAGCGCCTCTAAAAGTCAGCCCCAGCATTTT. Protein product: CASSASKSQPQHF.